The T cell receptor beta chain described here comes from a study of T cell repertoires in cytomegalovirus infection. Turning to the study itself: Shared public TCR beta signatures pointed to both CMV infection and a matching HLA type. Study-wide results and caveats: In two of eight donors, the top clonotype was HLA-C-restricted CMV-specific. The cumulative frequency of public TCR beta families identified carriers of CMV plus the relevant HLA.

MiXCR was run by TCRdb on the reads, yielding one entry per CDR3 protein. The sample shows tens of thousands of distinct CDR3 sequences, approximately 20% of them seen only once. Regarding this clonotype: Its target is unknown.

Germline CDR1 and CDR2: SGHRS and YFSETQ. This CDR3 spans 13 amino acids. Trimming took off 0 bases at V and 0 bases at J, with 2 bases between the two ends. The source was CD8+ T cells from cultured PBMCs, collected from culture after CMV antigen stimulation. The sequence was collected from a human donor in good health (CMV status not recorded). Some clones in this sample may be carry-over from other donors' samples. The gene calls are TRBV5-1 and TRBJ2-3; unclear D gene. In DNA, the CDR3 is TGCGCCAGCAGCTTGGAGAGCACAGATACGCAGTATTTT. It specifies CASSLESTDTQYF. The full variable domain, rest sourced from reference TRBV5-1 and TRBJ2-3, is KAGVTQTPRYLIKTRGQQVTLSCSPISGHRSVSWYQQTPGQGLQFLFEYFSETQRNKGNFPGRFSGRQFSNSRSEMNVSTLELGDSALYLCASSLESTDTQYFGPGTRLTVL.